This entry concerns a single T cell receptor (beta chain). The sample comes from a study of T cell repertoires in cytomegalovirus infection. About the study: Signatures in public TCR beta sequences pointed to both CMV infection and matching HLA type.

Trimming removed 1 base from V and 7 bases from J, with 13 bases in between. The CDR3 totals 15 residues. Germline V gene lookup returns CDR1 LGHNA and CDR2 YSLEER. TCRdb re-called the reads with MiXCR, one entry per CDR3 protein. The sample records approximately 200,000 distinct CDR3 sequences, 28% being singletons. The rearrangement uses TRBV4-3 and TRBJ1-4; tentatively, D is TRBD1 (5 bases). This receptor was identified in a human donor in good health (CMV status not recorded). Some clones in this sample may be carry-over from other donors' samples. Material for sequencing was PBMCs. CDR3: CASSQVGSGGEKLFF. The CDR3 coding sequence is TGCGCCAGCAGCCAAGTCGGGAGTGGGGGTGAAAAACTGTTTTTT.